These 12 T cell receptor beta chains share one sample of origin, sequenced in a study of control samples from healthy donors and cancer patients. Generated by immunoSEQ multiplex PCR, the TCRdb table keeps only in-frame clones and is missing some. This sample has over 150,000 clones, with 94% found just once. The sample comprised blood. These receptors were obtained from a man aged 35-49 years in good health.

The CDR3 protein is CASRAPGLAVYEQYF. CDR3 nucleotides: TGTGCCAGCAGGGCGCCGGGACTAGCGGTCTACGAGCAGTACTTC. The chain carries TRBV28 and TRBJ2-7, with 11 bases matching TRBD2. The V and J ends lost 6 bases and 3 bases, in that order; junction bases with no gene match: 7. Germline lookup yields CDR1 MDHEN and CDR2 SYDVKM. This CDR3 spans 15 amino acids.

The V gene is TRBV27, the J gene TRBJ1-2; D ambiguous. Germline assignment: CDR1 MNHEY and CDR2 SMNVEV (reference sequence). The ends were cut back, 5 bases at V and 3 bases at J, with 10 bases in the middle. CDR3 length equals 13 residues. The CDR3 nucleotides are TGTGCCAGCAGTCGCAGCGGAGACTATGGCTACACCTTC. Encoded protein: CASSRSGDYGYTF.

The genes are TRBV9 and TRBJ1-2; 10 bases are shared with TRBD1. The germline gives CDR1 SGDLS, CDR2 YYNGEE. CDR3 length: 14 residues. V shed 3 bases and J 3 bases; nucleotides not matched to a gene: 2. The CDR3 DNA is TGTGCCAGCAGCGGTGGGACAGGGGACTATGGCTACACCTTC. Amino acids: CASSGGTGDYGYTF.

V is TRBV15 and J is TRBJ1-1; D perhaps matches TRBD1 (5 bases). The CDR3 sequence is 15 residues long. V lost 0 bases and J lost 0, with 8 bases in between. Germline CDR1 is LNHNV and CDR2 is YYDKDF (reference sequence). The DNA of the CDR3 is TGTGCCACCAGCAGAGATCAGGGTTTGAACACTGAAGCTTTCTTT. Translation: CATSRDQGLNTEAFF.

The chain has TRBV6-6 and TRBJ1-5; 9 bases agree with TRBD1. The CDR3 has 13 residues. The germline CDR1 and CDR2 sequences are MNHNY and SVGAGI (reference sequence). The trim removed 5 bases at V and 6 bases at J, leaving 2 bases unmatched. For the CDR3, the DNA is TGTGCCAGCAGTGGGGACAGGGCTCAGCCCCAGCATTTT. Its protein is CASSGDRAQPQHF.

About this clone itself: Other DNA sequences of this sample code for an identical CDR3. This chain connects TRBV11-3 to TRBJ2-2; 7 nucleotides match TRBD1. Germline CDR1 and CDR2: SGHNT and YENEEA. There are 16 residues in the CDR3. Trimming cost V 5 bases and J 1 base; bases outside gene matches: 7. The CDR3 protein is CASSRQGTQNTGELFF. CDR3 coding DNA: TGTGCCAGCAGCCGACAGGGAACCCAGAACACCGGGGAGCTGTTTTTT.

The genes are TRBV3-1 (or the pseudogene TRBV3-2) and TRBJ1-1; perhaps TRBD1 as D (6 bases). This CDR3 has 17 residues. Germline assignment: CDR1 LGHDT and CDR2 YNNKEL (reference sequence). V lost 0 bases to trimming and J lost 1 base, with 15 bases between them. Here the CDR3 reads CASSQDPPGGPNTEAFF. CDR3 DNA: TGTGCCAGCAGCCAAGATCCCCCTGGGGGCCCGAACACTGAAGCTTTCTTT.

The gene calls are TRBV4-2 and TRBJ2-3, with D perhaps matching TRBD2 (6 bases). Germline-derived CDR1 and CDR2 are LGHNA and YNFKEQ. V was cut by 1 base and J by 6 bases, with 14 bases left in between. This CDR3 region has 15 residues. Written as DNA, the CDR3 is TGTGCCAGCAGCCAAGCGCTAGCGTCAGCGGATACGCAGTATTTT. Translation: CASSQALASADTQYF.

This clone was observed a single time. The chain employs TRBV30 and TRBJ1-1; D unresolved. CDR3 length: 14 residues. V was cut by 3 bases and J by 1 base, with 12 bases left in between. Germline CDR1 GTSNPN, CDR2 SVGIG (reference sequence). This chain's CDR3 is CAWSRALGNTEAFF. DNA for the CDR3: TGTGCCTGGAGCCGAGCTCTAGGGAACACTGAAGCTTTCTTT.

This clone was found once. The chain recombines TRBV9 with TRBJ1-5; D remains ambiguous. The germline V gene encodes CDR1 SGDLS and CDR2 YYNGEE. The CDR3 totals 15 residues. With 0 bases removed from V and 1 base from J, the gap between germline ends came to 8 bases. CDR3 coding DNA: TGTGCCAGCAGCGTAGGACTCGGCAGCAATCAGCCCCAGCATTTT. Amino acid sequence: CASSVGLGSNQPQHF.

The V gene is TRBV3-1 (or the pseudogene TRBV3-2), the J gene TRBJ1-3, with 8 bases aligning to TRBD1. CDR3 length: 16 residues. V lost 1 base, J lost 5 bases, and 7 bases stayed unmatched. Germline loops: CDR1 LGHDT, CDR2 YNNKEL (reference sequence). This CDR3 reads CASSQARGTGRNTIYF. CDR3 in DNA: TGTGCCAGCAGCCAAGCCCGGGGGACAGGTAGAAACACCATATATTTT.

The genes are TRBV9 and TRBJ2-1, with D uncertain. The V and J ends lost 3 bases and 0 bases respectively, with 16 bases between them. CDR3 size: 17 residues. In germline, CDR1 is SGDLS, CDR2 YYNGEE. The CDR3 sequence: CASSATIGLSSYNEQFF. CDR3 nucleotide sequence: TGTGCCAGCAGCGCCACGATAGGTTTGAGCTCCTACAATGAGCAGTTCTTC.